This T cell receptor beta chain was recovered during a study of Japanese encephalitis immunity and Zika vaccine responses (dated by TCRdb to the early 2020s). As for the study more broadly: Three 5.0 ug doses of alum-adjuvanted ZPIV were administered to included participants at weeks 0, 4 and 28. Two to three months ahead of the first ZPIV dose, roughly twelve participants were given JEV vaccine (IXIARO) as a two-dose regimen with the doses 28 days apart. Before ZPIV, approximately eleven participants were given one dose of YFV vaccine (YF-VAX), while roughly 10 participants were flavivirus-naive. Several representative participants from each pre-vaccination group were selected for TCR sequencing, using samples from week 0 (after pre-vaccination and before ZPIV) and week 52. In addition, the TCR repertoires of a few flavivirus-naive individuals were analyzed at weeks 2, 6 and 52 after ZPIV vaccination began. For stimulations, either ZIKV structural-protein peptide pools divided into flavivirus-conserved and non-conserved sets or JEV or YFV peptides matching the pre-vaccination were used. The ZIKV peptides, 15-mers that overlapped by 11 residues, were chosen for containing NetMHCpan/NetMHCII-predicted epitopes with affinity below 50 nM. The study tested whether prior Japanese encephalitis virus (JEV) or yellow fever virus (YFV) vaccination shaped CD4 T cell responses to the Zika vaccine. Broad study findings and their caveats: Repertoire similarity across time-points and stimulations was higher in JEV-pre-vaccinated donors than in YFV-pre-vaccinated donors, indicating more clonotypes shared between ZIKV and JEV stimulation. Only a few individuals showed CD8 T cell responses to the ZIKV peptide pools, and those responses were of very low magnitude. Rather than the whole vaccinated cohort, the analysis covered just a subset of trial participants, namely those who received three doses and had adequate samples. In JEV-pre-vaccinated donors, the repertoire richness of CD4 T cells responding to conserved ZIKV epitopes dropped significantly after ZPIV. The samples grouped by participant and showed no similarity across individuals, which suggests that no public TCRs were detected. Because there were not enough samples, the peptide pools could not be deconvoluted, which meant the specific peptides behind the cross-reactive responses went unidentified.

The library was obtained by 5' RACE. Before sequencing, the TCRbeta libraries were pooled in amounts proportional to the number of cells sorted for each library. Total RNA from sorted cells was extracted with RNAzol RT, and cDNA was made with an oligo(dT) primer and a template-switching oligo. The TCRbeta V-CDR3-J region was amplified by PCR with Kapa HiFi between a SMARTer oligo primer and a TCRbeta constant-region primer. Illumina adaptors and sample-specific index barcodes were added in a second PCR, with HighPrep bead cleanup and a Bioanalyzer check confirming a band of roughly 650 bp. Libraries were sequenced on an Illumina MiSeq with 2x151 bp paired-end reads. For the original study's pipeline: An in-house Java program demultiplexed the reads, while MiXCR assigned TCRbeta annotations and counted clonotypes. Repertoire overlap used Morisita-Horn indices from the R package vegan, with UPGMA clustering and Circos plots of recurring clonotypes. Shannon diversity and richness were normalized to the highest possible value given the input cell numbers, yielding values from 0 to 1. MUSCLE was used to align CDR3beta sequences, SeqinR to compute distances, and R to plot multidimensional scaling. TCRdb took the public reads, trimmed them with fastp at Q25, ran MiXCR for clone calling and kept in-frame beta chains. Under each unique CDR3 protein, matching rows form one entry showing the most common genes and DNA. These V and J calls originate from TCRdb's pipeline instead of the authors' own analysis. Here the sample has about a thousand distinct CDR3 sequences; around 3% occur a single time. The top ten hold 15% to 20% of the sample.

The CDR3 contains 18 residues, cysteine and phenylalanine counted. The only DNA kept is the CDR3, 54 bases in frame from the first base. The germline V end is reduced by 2 bases and the J end by 8 bases; junction bases left unmatched: 10. The CDR1 and CDR2 encoded by the germline V gene are MNHEY and SVGEGT. In its sample, this clonotype comes out as medium-sized (0.01 to 0.1%). No base quality information exists; no much larger clone differs at one position. PBMCs were labeled with CellTrace CFSE and cultured for over 5 days in RPMI with roughly 8% human serum plus peptide pools at roughly 1 ug/mL each. On a BD FACSAria, proliferating CD4 T cells were sorted without fixation as live CD56-CD19-CD16-CD3+CD4+ CFSE-low cells. The enrolled adults were healthy, and microneutralization screening showed them to be seronegative for ZIKV, JEV, YFV, DENV and WNV. The samples were drawn from a phase 1 trial of an alum-adjuvanted Zika purified-inactivated virus (ZPIV) vaccine that was randomized, double-blinded and placebo-controlled. Peripheral blood mononuclear cells were isolated by standard procedure and stored frozen in liquid nitrogen until use.

The origin of this receptor is an adult man who received an inactivated Zika virus vaccine. This chain is built from TRBV6-2 or TRBV6-3 and TRBJ2-4, with 15 bases in between that match TRBD2. The input for sequencing was antigen-activated CD4+ T cells from blood, cultured, taken during a Zika inactivated vaccine study. The DNA reads TGTGCCAGCAGTTACAGCGGGACTAGCGGGGGGACCTTGCACATTCAGTACTTC. Its protein reads: CASSYSGTSGGTLHIQYF.